The rows below give T cell receptor beta chains drawn from one sample of a study of OX40 agonist ivuxolimab in advanced cancers. The assay was immunoSEQ multiplex PCR, and TCRdb's table has in-frame clones only and misses some. Of fewer than 55,000 clones in the sample, about 81% were seen once. The input for sequencing was CD4+ or CD8+ T cells sorted from blood, taken in a trial of the OX40 agonist ivuxolimab. The receptors come from an adult with an advanced solid tumor such as melanoma, head and neck, liver or kidney cancer. Each CDR3 is given with its conserved first and last residue. Each record gives: CDR3 protein, CDR3 DNA, J gene, CDR3 length, D gene, clone size, V gene. A D gene is named only where the DNA matches it firmly. Clone size, where shown, is once, few, many, or a class for clones that have expanded.

CASSEVPRNGYTF TGTGCCAGCAGTGAAGTGCCTCGAAATGGCTACACCTTC TRBJ1-2 13 NA NA TRBV6-1
CASSYTGDPVPYEQYF TGTGCCAGCAGTTATACGGGGGATCCGGTCCCCTACGAGCAGTACTTC TRBJ2-7 16 NA NA TRBV6-5
CSASSGETQYF TGCAGTGCGAGTAGCGGAGAGACCCAGTACTTC TRBJ2-5 11 NA few TRBV20-1
CASSPREGLGSNQPQHF TGTGCCAGTAGTCCCAGGGAAGGACTGGGCAGCAATCAGCCCCAGCATTTT TRBJ1-5 17 NA few TRBV19
CATAPSGGPYEQYF TGTGCCACCGCCCCTAGCGGGGGGCCCTACGAGCAGTACTTC TRBJ2-7 14 TRBD2 NA TRBV6-1
CASSLKRGAWQETQYF TGTGCCAGCAGCTTAAAGCGGGGGGCCTGGCAAGAGACCCAGTACTTC TRBJ2-5 16 TRBD2 NA TRBV5-4
CAISQLTSGDVQYF TGTGCCATCAGTCAGTTGACTAGCGGGGATGTGCAGTATTTT TRBJ2-3 14 TRBD2 NA TRBV10-3
CASSLGLAGETQYF TGTGCCAGTAGCCTTGGACTAGCTGGGGAGACCCAGTACTTC TRBJ2-5 14 TRBD2 few TRBV19
CASSQDRDSGGFSSYEQYF TGCGCCAGCAGCCAAGATAGGGATAGCGGGGGCTTTTCCTCCTACGAGCAGTACTTC TRBJ2-7 19 TRBD2 NA TRBV4-1
CASSQNRDSNQPQHF TGCGCCAGCAGCCAGAACAGGGATAGCAATCAGCCCCAGCATTTT TRBJ1-5 15 NA NA TRBV4-1
CASSSGRISTDTQYF TGTGCCAGCAGCTCCGGACGGATTAGCACAGATACGCAGTATTTT TRBJ2-3 15 NA NA TRBV7-3
CASSWGTGGPFTGELFF TGTGCCAGCAGCTGGGGGACAGGGGGCCCATTCACCGGGGAGCTGTTTTTT TRBJ2-2 17 TRBD1 few TRBV5-6
CASSEQQGAQETQYF TGTGCCAGCAGTGAGCAACAGGGTGCCCAAGAGACCCAGTACTTC TRBJ2-5 15 NA NA TRBV6-1
CASSIGGPGETQYF TGTGCCAGTAGTATAGGCGGGCCCGGGGAGACCCAGTACTTC TRBJ2-5 14 NA NA TRBV19
CASTRAGGLNSPLHF TGTGCCAGCACCCGCGCCGGGGGGCTTAATTCACCCCTCCACTTT TRBJ1-6 15 NA NA TRBV6-5